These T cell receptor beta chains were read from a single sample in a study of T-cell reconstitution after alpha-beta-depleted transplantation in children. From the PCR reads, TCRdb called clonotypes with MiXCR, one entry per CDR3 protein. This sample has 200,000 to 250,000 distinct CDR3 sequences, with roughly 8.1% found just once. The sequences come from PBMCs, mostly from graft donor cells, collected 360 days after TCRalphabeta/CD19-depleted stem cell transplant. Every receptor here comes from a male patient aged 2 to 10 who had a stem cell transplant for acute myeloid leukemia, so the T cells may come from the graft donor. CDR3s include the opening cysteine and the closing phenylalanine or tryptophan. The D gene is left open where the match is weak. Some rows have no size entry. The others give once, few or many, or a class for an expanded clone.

CDR3: CASSLDRGGRNYGYTF
DNA: TGTGCCAGCAGCCTCGACAGGGGAGGACGAAACTATGGCTACACCTTC
size: few
D: TRBD1
J: TRBJ1-2
V: TRBV7-9

CDR3: CATSRGGVSNQPQHF
DNA: TGTGCCACCAGCAGGGGGGGGGTAAGCAATCAGCCCCAGCATTTT
size: few
D: NA
J: TRBJ1-5
V: TRBV15

CDR3: CASSLRVAGVRETQYF
DNA: TGTGCCAGCAGCCTGCGGGTAGCGGGAGTCCGAGAGACCCAGTACTTC
size: NA
D: TRBD2
J: TRBJ2-5
V: TRBV3-1

CDR3: CASSPLWGARDTQYF
DNA: TGCGCCAGCAGCCCCCTTTGGGGGGCCCGGGATACGCAGTATTTT
size: NA
D: NA
J: TRBJ2-3
V: TRBV4-1

CDR3: CASSPRIGGSFEQYF
DNA: TGTGCCAGCAGTCCCCGAATCGGGGGCTCTTTCGAGCAGTACTTC
size: NA
D: NA
J: TRBJ2-7
V: TRBV27

CDR3: CSVATGDEQYF
DNA: TGCAGCGTTGCCACAGGGGACGAGCAGTACTTC
size: few
D: TRBD1
J: TRBJ2-7
V: TRBV29-1

CDR3: CASSYGLAVNTGELFF
DNA: TGTGCCAGCAGTTACGGGCTAGCGGTGAACACCGGGGAGCTGTTTTTT
size: many
D: TRBD2
J: TRBJ2-2
V: TRBV6-5

CDR3: CASSQGPGAFVYEQYF
DNA: TGTGCCAGCAGCCAAGGGCCGGGAGCATTCGTGTACGAGCAGTACTTC
size: NA
D: NA
J: TRBJ2-7
V: TRBV3-1

CDR3: CASRQGGTNTEAFF
DNA: TGTGCCAGCAGACAAGGGGGTACGAACACTGAAGCTTTCTTT
size: NA
D: NA
J: TRBJ1-1
V: TRBV6-1

CDR3: CSVVAPVWGDNEQFF
DNA: TGCAGCGTTGTTGCGCCTGTGTGGGGAGACAATGAGCAGTTCTTC
size: many
D: NA
J: TRBJ2-1
V: TRBV29-1

CDR3: CASSVGTVYEQYF
DNA: TGCGCCAGCAGCGTGGGGACGGTCTACGAGCAGTACTTC
size: many
D: NA
J: TRBJ2-7
V: TRBV5-1

CDR3: CASSFRQAVETDTQYF
DNA: TGCGCCAGCAGCTTCCGACAGGCAGTAGAAACAGATACGCAGTATTTT
size: NA
D: NA
J: TRBJ2-3
V: TRBV5-1

CDR3: CSAREGTGTYEQYF
DNA: TGCAGTGCTAGAGAGGGGACAGGGACCTACGAGCAGTACTTC
size: many
D: TRBD1
J: TRBJ2-7
V: TRBV20-1